These 22 T cell receptor beta chains came from one sample sequenced in a study of Ad26.COV2.S vaccination and SARS-CoV-2 variants. Documented treatment: 15 to 20 received Ad26.COV2.S at low or high dose, single or two shots; roughly five received placebo; per-sample allocation not given. It was on day 63 after the first vaccine or placebo injection that samples were taken. Profiling relied on immunoSEQ multiplex PCR, and the TCRdb table lists in-frame clones only, not all of them. The data show fewer than 300,000 clones, more than 70% seen once. The sample in question was peripheral blood, obtained in a trial of Ad26.COV2.S vaccine versus placebo. The receptor set was obtained from a person between 18 and 65 years old who received the Ad26.COV2.S COVID-19 vaccine or a placebo.

The J gene is TRBJ2-7, the V gene TRBV5-1; 9 bases align to TRBD1. CDR3 length: 14 amino acids. V trimming: 6 bases; J trimming: 2 bases; junction bases outside the gene matches: 6. Per germline, CDR1 SGHRS and CDR2 YFSETQ. This CDR3 reads CASKPGQGTYEQYF. In DNA, the CDR3 is TGCGCCAGCAAGCCGGGACAGGGTACCTACGAGCAGTACTTC.

This clone was detected once. The chain couples TRBV4-2 to TRBJ2-7; 14 bases are a match to TRBD2. Per germline, CDR1 LGHNA and CDR2 YNFKEQ. CDR3 length equals 15 residues. Losses at the gene ends were 3 bases for V and 5 bases for J; bases not matched to a gene: 3. CDR3 amino acids: CASSQTSGGADEQYF. The CDR3 coding sequence is TGTGCCAGCAGCCAGACTAGCGGGGGGGCGGACGAGCAGTACTTC.

As concerns this clone: At one end the junction does not follow the germline gene, possibly because of a read error. The V and J genes are TRBV12-3 or TRBV12-4 and TRBJ2-1; D gene uncertain. This CDR3 has 13 residues. CDR3 region: CASSPYRDNEQFF. CDR3 sequence (DNA): TGTGCCAGCAGCCCCTACAGAGACAACGAGCAGTTCTTC.

This rearrangement joins TRBV12-3 or TRBV12-4 to TRBJ2-5; D could derive from TRBD1 or TRBD2 (5 bases each). This CDR3 region has 12 residues. Trimming stripped 6 bases from V and 7 bases from J, with 12 bases between. CDR3 sequence: CASRLTGGTQYF. CDR3 nucleotides: TGTGCCAGCAGATTGACTGGGGGGACCCAGTACTTC.

This chain connects TRBV12-3 or TRBV12-4 to TRBJ1-1; no reliable D call. V was cut by 3 bases and J by 7 bases, with 12 bases left in between. The CDR3 consists of 13 residues. The CDR3 DNA follows: TGTGCCAGCAGTTTCCTGGACCCAGATGAAGCTTTCTTT. Its protein product is CASSFLDPDEAFF.

The chain is built from TRBV5-1 and TRBJ2-1, with TRBD2 matching over 10 bases. The trim removed 4 bases at V and 8 bases at J, leaving 0 bases unmatched. The CDR3 loop spans 12 amino acids. Germline V gives CDR1 SGHRS, CDR2 YFSETQ. For the CDR3, the DNA is TGCGCCAGCAGCAGCGGGGGGGATGAGCAGTTCTTC. This translates into CASSSGGDEQFF.

The rearrangement uses TRBV2 and TRBJ2-7, with a tentative D call TRBD2 (6 bases). CDR1 and CDR2 (germline): SNHLY, FYNNEI. V was pared by 7 bases and J by 3 bases, with 7 bases between. The CDR3 runs 11 residues. CDR3 coding DNA: TGTGCCAGCACAGCGGGCTACGAGCAGTACTTC. It codes for CASTAGYEQYF.

The gene calls are TRBV6-6 and TRBJ1-6, with D perhaps TRBD1 (5 bases). Germline loops: CDR1 MNHNY, CDR2 SVGAGI (reference sequence). Trimming cost V 5 bases and J 6 bases, with 26 bases left between them. The CDR3 spans 19 residues. The CDR3 DNA sequence: TGTGCCAGCAGTCTAATAAAAACGACGGGGCAGGGACTTAATTCACCCCTCCACTTT. It encodes CASSLIKTTGQGLNSPLHF.

The V call is TRBV13, the J call TRBJ1-5; the D is unclear. The CDR3 consists of 13 residues. The germline gives CDR1 PRHDT, CDR2 FYEKMQ (reference sequence). V was clipped by 3 bases and J by 0 bases, with 3 bases between them. The chain's CDR3 is CASSFSSNQPQHF. The CDR3 DNA reads TGTGCCAGCAGCTTCAGTAGCAATCAGCCCCAGCATTTT.

V gene TRBV30 combines with J gene TRBJ1-6; no firm D call. V lost 0 bases and J lost 6, with 9 bases in between. The CDR3 contains 14 residues. CDR1 is GTSNPN and CDR2 is SVGIG in the germline V gene (reference sequence). CDR3 sequence: CAWSVAAFNSPLHF. CDR3 in DNA: TGTGCCTGGAGTGTGGCAGCATTTAATTCACCCCTCCACTTT.

The J gene is TRBJ2-5, the V gene TRBV27, with TRBD2 matching 9 bases. The CDR3 consists of 15 residues. Trimming removed 3 bases from V and 5 bases from J; junction bases left unmatched: 7. Germline V lookup: CDR1 MNHEY, CDR2 SMNVEV (reference sequence). The CDR3 here is CASSFLAGARETQYF. The CDR3 DNA sequence: TGTGCCAGCAGTTTCTTAGCGGGAGCCAGGGAGACCCAGTACTTC.

V and J are TRBV9 and TRBJ1-2, with D unresolved. The CDR3 totals 13 residues. The V gene's germline CDR1 is SGDLS and CDR2 YYNGEE. Trimming pared 0 bases from V and 0 bases from J, leaving 3 bases between. CDR3: CASSVGSNYGYTF. As DNA, the CDR3 is TGTGCCAGCAGCGTAGGGTCTAACTATGGCTACACCTTC.

The chain recombines TRBV6-2 or TRBV6-3 with TRBJ2-5; TRBD1 matches 7 bases. Germline CDR1 and CDR2: MNHEY and SVGEGT. The CDR3 length is 15 residues. Trimming cost V 2 bases and J 5 bases; bases outside gene matches: 8. In DNA, the CDR3 is TGTGCCAGCAGTTACACTACAGGGGATGTGGAGACCCAGTACTTC. Translating gives CASSYTTGDVETQYF.

This clone was recorded a few times. The chain combines TRBV12-5 with TRBJ1-1; D unresolved. Germline CDR1 reads LGHNT; CDR2 reads FRNRAP. The V and J ends lost 2 bases and 1 base respectively, with 11 bases between them. The CDR3 length is 15 residues. CDR3 coding DNA: TGTGCTAGTGGTTTGTCGGCGGTGTCGAACACTGAAGCTTTCTTT. Its protein is CASGLSAVSNTEAFF.

This clone was recorded only once. The J gene is TRBJ1-6, the V gene TRBV19; no reliable D call. Between the trimmed V and J ends, which lost 5 bases and 8 bases, there was a span of 13 bases. Germline CDR1 and CDR2: LNHDA and SQIVND (reference sequence). The CDR3 spans 14 residues. The CDR3 DNA sequence: TGTGCCAGTAGTGTCATAGGGATAGATTCACCCCTCCACTTT. Encoded protein: CASSVIGIDSPLHF.

This clone was picked up one time. This chain joins TRBV29-1 and TRBJ2-5; 12 positions agree with TRBD2. Germline loops: CDR1 SQVTM, CDR2 ANQGSEA. V lost 8 bases to trimming and J lost 5 bases; unmatched junction nucleotides: 3. The CDR3 covers 12 residues. DNA for the CDR3: TGCAGCACGGGACTAGCGGGCGAGACCCAGTACTTC. Protein: CSTGLAGETQYF.

Only a few counts were recorded for this clone. This chain connects TRBV5-1 to TRBJ1-1; 7 nucleotides align to TRBD1. V was pared by 5 bases and J by 6 bases, with 7 bases of the junction left unmatched. There are 13 residues in the CDR3. Per the germline V gene, CDR1 is SGHRS and CDR2 is YFSETQ. This CDR3 reads CASRRQGQAEAFF. The CDR3, as DNA: TGCGCCAGCAGAAGACAGGGTCAGGCTGAAGCTTTCTTT.

This clone showed up many times. This chain connects TRBV5-6 to TRBJ2-7; TRBD1 matches 8 bases. Germline CDR1 is SGHDT and CDR2 is YYEEEE. CDR3 length equals 15 residues. Trimming cost V 4 bases and J 2 bases; bases outside gene matches: 8. The CDR3 reads CASSMPEQGAYEQYF. As DNA, the CDR3 is TGTGCCAGCAGCATGCCGGAACAGGGGGCCTACGAGCAGTACTTC.

The J gene is TRBJ1-6, the V gene TRBV7-2; 7 bases align to TRBD1. Germline CDR1 SGHTA, CDR2 FQGNSA. With V trimmed by 5 bases and J by 7 bases, 11 bases remained unmatched. The CDR3 runs to 16 residues. This CDR3 reads CASSLQGQRSNSPLHF. The DNA of the CDR3 is TGTGCCAGCAGCCTCCAGGGACAGCGGAGCAATTCACCCCTCCACTTT.

The V gene is TRBV9, the J gene TRBJ2-3; D is unresolved. CDR1 is SGDLS, CDR2 YYNGEE, per germline. The CDR3 contains 15 residues. V was pared by 0 bases and J by 3 bases, with 11 bases between. The CDR3 coding sequence is TGTGCCAGCAGCGTAGATCTGGATCATACAGATACGCAGTATTTT. It codes for CASSVDLDHTDTQYF.

The chain employs TRBV18 and TRBJ1-6; 11 bases align to TRBD1. The germline CDR1 and CDR2 sequences are KGHSH and LQKENI. This CDR3 comprises 16 residues. The V segment lost 3 bases and the J segment 2 bases; nucleotides outside the gene matches: 0. CDR3 coding DNA: TGTGCCAGCTCACCGGGACAGGGGGCCTATAATTCACCCCTCCACTTT. Translated: CASSPGQGAYNSPLHF. Variable domain in full (rest from reference TRBV18 and TRBJ1-6): NAGVMQNPRHLVRRRGQEARLRCSPMKGHSHVYWYRQLPEEGLKFMVYLQKENIIDESGMPKERFSAEFPKEGPSILRIQQVVRGDSAAYFCASSPGQGAYNSPLHFGNGTRLTVT.

This clone showed up just once. In DNA form, the CDR3 reads TGTGCCAGCGGTCCAGGGGGCGATAGGGGTAGGTTGGGTGAAGCTTTCTTT. Translated, it gives CASGPGGDRGRLGEAFF. The chain joins TRBV5-4 to TRBJ1-1, with 8 bases matching TRBD1. V shed 7 bases and J 7 bases; nucleotides not matched to a gene: 21. Germline CDR1 SGHNT, CDR2 YYREEE (reference sequence). CDR3 length: 17 amino acids.